This T cell receptor beta chain was captured by sequencing in a study of blood T cell repertoires in COVID-19. Study at large: Acute and convalescent COVID-19 samples came from the United States, Italy and Spain. PBMCs, B-cell-depleted T cells, or T cells were the source of the cDNA or gDNA that made up the material.

Concerning this clone itself: The same CDR3 also results from other DNA sequences found in this sample.

The germline V and J ends were trimmed by 1 base and 2 bases, with 8 bases remaining between them. This CDR3 has 13 amino acids. CDR1 is SQVTM, CDR2 ANQGSEA, per germline. In the authors' workflow: Amplified reference gene primers provided the basis for estimating nucleated cell counts. Method: immunoSEQ multiplex PCR; TCRdb's copy keeps in-frame clones and lacks some. The D gene and trimming were derived from the DNA, and the V and J assignments and clone size from that table. The repertoire has about 180,000 clones, 75% to 80% of them found once; the top ten carry about 25%. The chain recombines TRBV29-1 with TRBJ1-2; D unclear. This sequence was found in a woman in her 70s with acute or convalescent COVID-19. Sequencing used peripheral blood. The CDR3 reads CSVEGAGNYGYTF. CDR3 nucleotide sequence: TGCAGCGTTGAAGGGGCGGGAAACTATGGCTACACCTTC. Variable domain in full (rest from reference TRBV29-1 and TRBJ1-2): SAVISQKPSRDICQRGTSLTIQCQVDSQVTMMFWYRQQPGQSLTLIATANQGSEATYESGFVIDKFPISRPNLTFSTLTVSNMSPEDSSIYLCSVEGAGNYGYTFGSGTRLTVV.